The sequence of this T cell receptor beta chain was determined in a study of human T cells and chemical hapten exposure. Time point of the sample: patch test 3, about 24 weeks after DPC sensitization. Treatment in this sample: therapeutic diphenylcyclopropenone sensitization with weekly scalp DPC. The CDR3 has 15 residues. Germline trimming cut 1 base from V and 4 bases from J; bases unmatched to any gene: 6. CDR1 and CDR2 (germline): SGHRS, YFSETQ. TCRdb ran MiXCR on the RACE reads and lists one entry per CDR3 protein. The sample consists of over 55,000 distinct CDR3 sequences, over 8.5% of them appearing once.

This material consisted of whole blood, taken in connection with sensitization to the hapten diphenylcyclopropenone (DPC). This chain joins TRBV5-1 and TRBJ2-7; 9 positions agree with TRBD1. The TCR sequence derives from a woman aged 45 to 65 with alopecia areata. Some clones in this sample may be carry-over from other donors' samples. The CDR3 region has the DNA TGCGCCAGCAGCTTGACAGGGGGCGATGTATACGAGCAGTACTTC. This codes for CASSLTGGDVYEQYF.